Each of the 16 T cell receptor beta chains below was sequenced from the same sample in a study of cytomegalovirus exposure and HLA in healthy donors. Repertoires were generated with immunoSEQ multiplex PCR, while TCRdb's copy carries only in-frame clones and drops some. The data contain more than 250,000 clones, roughly 89% of them singletons. Sequencing was performed on PBMCs. The origin of the receptors is a woman younger than 35 in good health and CMV-seronegative.

This chain connects TRBV6-4 to TRBJ2-1, with TRBD2 identical over 10 bases. This CDR3 has 17 amino acids. The germline gives CDR1 MRHNA, CDR2 SNTAGT. V lost 5 bases and J lost 9; bases outside the gene matches: 16. The CDR3 sequence is CASSPRQGGTSAREQFF. The CDR3, as DNA: TGTGCCAGCAGTCCCCGACAAGGGGGGACTAGCGCACGTGAGCAGTTCTTC.

The V gene is TRBV13, the J gene TRBJ1-1; the match to TRBD1 covers 8 bases. Trimming took 5 bases from V and 1 from J; bases not matched to a gene: 12. The CDR3 sequence is 17 residues long. The germline gives CDR1 PRHDT, CDR2 FYEKMQ (reference sequence). CDR3 in amino acids: CASSHSTGVMGNTEAFF. The CDR3, as DNA: TGTGCCAGCAGCCACTCGACAGGGGTGATGGGGAACACTGAAGCTTTCTTT.

The J gene is TRBJ2-6, the V gene TRBV27; D is undetermined. The length of the CDR3 is 14 residues. Between the trimmed V and J ends, which lost 7 bases and 1 base, there was a span of 8 bases. Per the germline V gene, CDR1 is MNHEY and CDR2 is SMNVEV (reference sequence). CDR3 nucleotide sequence: TGTGCCAGCACCCGTTTGTCTGGGGCCAACGTCCTGACTTTC. Amino acid sequence: CASTRLSGANVLTF.

This clone was recorded only once. This sequence joins TRBV4-3 and TRBJ2-3; TRBD2 aligns across 7 bases. CDR1 is LGHNA and CDR2 is YSLEER in the germline V gene. CDR3 size: 19 residues. V lost 0 bases, J lost 1 base, and 13 bases stayed unmatched. Here the CDR3 DNA reads TGCGCCAGCAGCCAAGAATTGACTCTAGCGGATATTGGCACAGATACGCAGTATTTT. Amino acid sequence: CASSQELTLADIGTDTQYF.

V is TRBV28 and J is TRBJ1-2, with TRBD1 matching 9 bases. Trimming at V came to 3 bases and at J to 2 bases, leaving 7 bases not matched to a gene. Germline V gene lookup returns CDR1 MDHEN and CDR2 SYDVKM. CDR3 size: 16 residues. The CDR3 DNA reads as TGTGCCAGCAGTTTGGGGACAGGGCAGCCAAACTATGGCTACACCTTC. Its protein is CASSLGTGQPNYGYTF.

DNA of the CDR3: TGTGCCAGCAGCTTATCAGTAACAGGGATCAATGAGCAGTTCTTC. Translated: CASSLSVTGINEQFF. The chain uses TRBV7-6 and TRBJ2-1; tentative D call: TRBD1 (6 bases). From germline, CDR1 is SGHVS and CDR2 FNYEAQ. V dropped 2 bases and J dropped 6 bases, with 14 bases sitting between them. The CDR3 is 15 amino acids.

The chain couples TRBV2 to TRBJ2-6, with a tentative D call TRBD2 (6 bases). Trimming took off 6 bases at V and 0 bases at J, with 18 bases between the two ends. CDR1 is SNHLY, CDR2 FYNNEI, per germline. The CDR3 consists of 18 residues. DNA of the CDR3: TGTGCCAGCAGGCCCCCGACCACGACTAGCTCTGGGGCCAACGTCCTGACTTTC. Amino acids: CASRPPTTTSSGANVLTF.

This clone appeared once. The genes are TRBV7-6 and TRBJ2-1, with no clear D. Germline V gene data show CDR1 as SGHVS and CDR2 as FNYEAQ. The CDR3 totals 14 residues. V gave up 1 base and J gave up 10 bases, with 14 bases separating them. The CDR3 reads CASSLEASLKEQFF. As DNA, the CDR3 is TGTGCCAGCAGCTTAGAGGCTAGTTTGAAGGAGCAGTTCTTC.

This clone was detected once. The V and J genes are TRBV5-1 and TRBJ2-1, with 11 bases identical to TRBD2. CDR1 is SGHRS and CDR2 is YFSETQ in the germline V gene. V shed 5 bases and J 7 bases; nucleotides not matched to a gene: 8. This CDR3 is built from 15 residues. The CDR3 protein is CASRALAGGENEQFF. CDR3 nucleotides: TGCGCCAGCAGGGCTCTAGCGGGAGGAGAGAATGAGCAGTTCTTC.

The V gene is TRBV10-2, the J gene TRBJ1-1, with 7 bases that match TRBD1. This CDR3 comprises 12 residues. J was trimmed by 11 bases and V by 3 bases; bases with no gene match: 6. CDR1 WSHSY and CDR2 SAAADI come from the germline V gene. In DNA form, the CDR3 reads TGCGCCAGCAGTGAATCCGGGACAGCCGCTTTCTTT. Protein product: CASSESGTAAFF.

This clone is labeled medium-sized (0.01 to 0.1%). The chain carries TRBV7-3 and TRBJ2-1; a weak D match, TRBD2 (6 bases). Germline V gene lookup returns CDR1 SGHTA and CDR2 FQGTGA. The CDR3 consists of 15 residues. Trimming took 0 bases from V and 8 from J, leaving 14 bases between them. The CDR3 protein is CASSLTPGVLYEQFF. CDR3 DNA sequence: TGTGCCAGCAGCTTAACCCCGGGGGTCCTCTATGAGCAGTTCTTC.

The V call is TRBV6-5, the J call TRBJ2-7; 8 bases match TRBD2. CDR3 length equals 15 residues. V shed 4 bases, J shed 3 bases, and the junction held 8 bases outside the gene matches. Germline assignment: CDR1 MNHEY and CDR2 SVGAGI. The DNA for the CDR3 is TGTGCCAGCAGTTCTCCCGGGCTAGCGGGCTACGAGCAGTACTTC. This gives the protein CASSSPGLAGYEQYF.

J is TRBJ2-2 and V is TRBV7-2; TRBD1 matches 8 bases. Germline CDR1 and CDR2: SGHTA and FQGNSA. Trimming removed 5 bases from V and 2 bases from J; junction bases left unmatched: 7. The CDR3 is 16 amino acids. CDR3 sequence (DNA): TGTGCCAGCAGCACGTCAGGGGGCTCAAACACCGGGGAGCTGTTTTTT. Translating gives CASSTSGGSNTGELFF.

J is TRBJ1-1 and V is TRBV6-5; TRBD1 aligns across 7 bases. J was trimmed by 7 bases and V by 0 bases; bases with no gene match: 8. Germline CDR1 and CDR2: MNHEY and SVGAGI. The CDR3 spans 15 residues. The CDR3 sequence is CASSYSGAAGGEAFF. The CDR3 DNA reads as TGTGCCAGCAGTTACTCGGGGGCGGCAGGGGGTGAAGCTTTCTTT.

Here the CDR3 DNA reads TGTGCCAGCAGCTATAACACAGGGTTTAGGGACACCGGGGAGCTGTTTTTT. Its protein product is CASSYNTGFRDTGELFF. J is TRBJ2-2 and V is TRBV7-6, with D perhaps matching TRBD1 (6 bases). CDR3 size: 17 residues. Per germline, CDR1 SGHVS and CDR2 FNYEAQ. The V gene lost 4 bases and the J gene lost 3 bases, with 18 bases spanning the gap. The full variable domain, rest sourced from reference TRBV7-6 and TRBJ2-2, is GAGVSQSPRYKVTKRGQDVALRCDPISGHVSLYWYRQALGQGPEFLTYFNYEAQQDKSGLPNDRFSAERPEGSISTLTIQRTEQRDSAMYRCASSYNTGFRDTGELFFGEGSRLTVL.

This clone was counted a single time. DNA for the CDR3: TGTGCCAGCAGCTTAGCCGACAGGGGTAATGGCTACACCTTC. The encoded protein is CASSLADRGNGYTF. The gene calls are TRBV7-6 and TRBJ1-2, with TRBD1 identical over 8 bases. V lost 0 bases to trimming and J lost 6 bases; unmatched junction nucleotides: 3. The CDR3 is made up of 14 amino acids. CDR1 SGHVS and CDR2 FNYEAQ come from the germline V gene.